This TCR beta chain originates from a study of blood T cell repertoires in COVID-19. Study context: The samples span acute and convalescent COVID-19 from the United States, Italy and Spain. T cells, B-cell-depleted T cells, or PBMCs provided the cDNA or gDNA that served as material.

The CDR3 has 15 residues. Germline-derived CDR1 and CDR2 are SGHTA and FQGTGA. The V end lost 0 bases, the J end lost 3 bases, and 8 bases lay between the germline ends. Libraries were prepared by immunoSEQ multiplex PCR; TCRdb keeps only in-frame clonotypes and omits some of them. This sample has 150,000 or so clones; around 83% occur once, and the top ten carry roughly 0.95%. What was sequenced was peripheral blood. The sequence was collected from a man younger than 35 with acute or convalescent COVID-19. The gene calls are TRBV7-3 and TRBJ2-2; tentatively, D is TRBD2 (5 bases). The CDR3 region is CASSLTVGDTGELFF. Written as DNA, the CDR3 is TGTGCCAGCAGCTTAACCGTGGGAGACACCGGGGAGCTGTTTTTT.